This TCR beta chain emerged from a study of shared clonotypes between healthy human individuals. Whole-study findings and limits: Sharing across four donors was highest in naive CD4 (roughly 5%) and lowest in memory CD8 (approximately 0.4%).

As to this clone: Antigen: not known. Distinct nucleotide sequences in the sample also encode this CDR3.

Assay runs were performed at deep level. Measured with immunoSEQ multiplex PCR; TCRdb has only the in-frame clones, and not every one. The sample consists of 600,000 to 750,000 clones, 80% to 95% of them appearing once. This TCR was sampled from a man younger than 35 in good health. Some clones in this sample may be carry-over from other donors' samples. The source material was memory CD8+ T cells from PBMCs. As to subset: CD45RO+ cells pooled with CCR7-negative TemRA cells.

The CDR3 loop reads CASSGTGNTGELFF. CDR3 DNA sequence: TGTGCCAGCAGCGGGACAGGGAACACCGGGGAGCTGTTTTTT. The rearrangement links TRBV9 to TRBJ2-2, with 7 bases matching TRBD1. The CDR3 contains 14 residues. From germline, CDR1 is SGDLS and CDR2 YYNGEE. The ends lost 3 bases at V and 1 base at J; junction bases unmatched: 0.